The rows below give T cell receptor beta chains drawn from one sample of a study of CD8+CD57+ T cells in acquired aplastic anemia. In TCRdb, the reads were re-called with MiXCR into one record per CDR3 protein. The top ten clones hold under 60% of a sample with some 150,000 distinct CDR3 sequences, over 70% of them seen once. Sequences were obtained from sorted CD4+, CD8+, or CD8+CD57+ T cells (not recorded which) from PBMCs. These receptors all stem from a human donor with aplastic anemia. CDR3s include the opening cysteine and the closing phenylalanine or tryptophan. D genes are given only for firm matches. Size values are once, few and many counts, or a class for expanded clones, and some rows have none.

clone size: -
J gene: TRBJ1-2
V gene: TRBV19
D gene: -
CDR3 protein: CASRAGQANYGYTF
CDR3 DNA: TGTGCCAGTAGGGCAGGGCAAGCTAACTATGGCTACACCTTC

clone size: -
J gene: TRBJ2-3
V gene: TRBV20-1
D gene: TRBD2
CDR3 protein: CSGLAGGSTDTQYF
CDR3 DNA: TGCAGTGGCCTAGCGGGCGGTAGCACAGATACGCAGTATTTT

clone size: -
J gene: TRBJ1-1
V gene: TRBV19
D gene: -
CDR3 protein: CASRPDRTNTEAFF
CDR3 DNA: TGTGCCAGTAGACCCGACAGGACCAACACTGAAGCTTTCTTT

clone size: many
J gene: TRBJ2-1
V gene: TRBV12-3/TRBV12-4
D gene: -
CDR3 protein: CASSSVSSYNEQFF
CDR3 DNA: TGTGCCAGCAGTTCAGTTTCCTCCTACAATGAGCAGTTCTTC

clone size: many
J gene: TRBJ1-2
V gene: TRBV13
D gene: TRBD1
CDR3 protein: CASSQGQAGYGYTF
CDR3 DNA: TGTGCCAGCAGCCAGGGACAGGCGGGCTATGGCTACACCTTC

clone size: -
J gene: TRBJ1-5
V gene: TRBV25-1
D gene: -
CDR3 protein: CASRESGDSNQPQHF
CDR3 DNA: TGTGCCAGCAGAGAATCGGGGGATAGCAATCAGCCCCAGCATTTT

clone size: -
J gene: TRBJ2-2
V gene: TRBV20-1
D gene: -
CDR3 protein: CCANTGELFF
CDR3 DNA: TGCTGTGCGAACACCGGGGAGCTGTTTTTT

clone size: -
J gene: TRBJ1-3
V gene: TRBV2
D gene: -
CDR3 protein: CASSAPGSTDGNTIYF
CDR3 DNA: TGTGCCAGCAGTGCCCCCGGGTCCACAGATGGAAACACCATATATTTT

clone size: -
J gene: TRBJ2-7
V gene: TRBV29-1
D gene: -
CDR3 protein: CSVRLAFSYEQYF
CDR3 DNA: TGCAGCGTCCGGCTAGCGTTCTCCTACGAGCAGTACTTC

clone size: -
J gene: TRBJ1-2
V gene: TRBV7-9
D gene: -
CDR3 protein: CASGENSYGYTF
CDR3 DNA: TGTGCCAGCGGCGAAAACAGCTATGGCTACACCTTC

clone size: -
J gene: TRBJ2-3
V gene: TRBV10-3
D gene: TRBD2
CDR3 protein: CATRTSGIADTQYF
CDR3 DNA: TGTGCCACAAGGACTAGCGGGATTGCAGATACGCAGTATTTT

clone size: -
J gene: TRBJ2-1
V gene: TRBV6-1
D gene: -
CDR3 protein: CASSYSSSSNEQFF
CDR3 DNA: TGTGCCAGCAGTTACTCGTCTAGTTCCAATGAGCAGTTCTTC

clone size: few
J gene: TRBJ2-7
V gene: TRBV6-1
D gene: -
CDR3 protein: CASSEAEGVDEQYF
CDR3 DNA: TGTGCCAGCAGTGAAGCTGAAGGGGTGGACGAGCAGTACTTC

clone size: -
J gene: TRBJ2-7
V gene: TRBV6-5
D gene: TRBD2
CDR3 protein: CASSYSRGYEQYF
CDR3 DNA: TGTGCCAGCAGTTACTCGCGGGGGTACGAGCAGTACTTC

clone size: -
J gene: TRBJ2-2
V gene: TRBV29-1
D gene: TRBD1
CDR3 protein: CSSGTGDTGELFF
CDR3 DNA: TGCAGCAGTGGGACAGGGGACACCGGGGAGCTGTTTTTT

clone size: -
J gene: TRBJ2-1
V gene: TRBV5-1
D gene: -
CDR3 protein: CASSESWGGGDEQFF
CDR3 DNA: TGCGCCAGCAGCGAGAGCTGGGGAGGAGGCGATGAGCAGTTCTTC

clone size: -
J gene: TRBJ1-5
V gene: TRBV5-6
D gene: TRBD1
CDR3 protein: CASSLWGTGGNQPQHF
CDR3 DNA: TGTGCCAGCAGCTTGTGGGGGACAGGGGGGAATCAGCCCCAGCATTTT

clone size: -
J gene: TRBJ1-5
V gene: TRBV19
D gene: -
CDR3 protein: CASSMGWGGDLWPQHF
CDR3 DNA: TGTGCCAGTAGTATGGGTTGGGGAGGGGACCTGTGGCCCCAGCATTTT

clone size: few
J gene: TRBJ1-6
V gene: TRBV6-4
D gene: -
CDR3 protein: CASSVGAGDNSPLHF
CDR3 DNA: TGTGCCAGCAGTGTGGGGGCAGGGGATAATTCACCCCTCCACTTT

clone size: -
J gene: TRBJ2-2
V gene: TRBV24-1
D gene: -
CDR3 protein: CATSETANTGELFF
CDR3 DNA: TGTGCCACCAGTGAAACAGCGAACACCGGGGAGCTGTTTTTT

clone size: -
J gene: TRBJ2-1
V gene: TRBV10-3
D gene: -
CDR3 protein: CAISDRDKPVDEQFF
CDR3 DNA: TGTGCCATCAGTGACCGGGACAAACCCGTGGATGAGCAGTTCTTC

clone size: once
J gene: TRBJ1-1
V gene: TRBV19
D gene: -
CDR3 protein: CASSLPWADTEAFF
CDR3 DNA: TGTGCCAGTAGCCTCCCCTGGGCGGACACTGAAGCTTTCTTT

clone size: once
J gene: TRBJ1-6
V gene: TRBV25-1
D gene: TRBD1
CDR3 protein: CASSAGQGVSPLHF
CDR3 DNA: TGTGCCAGCAGTGCGGGACAGGGAGTTTCACCCCTCCACTTT

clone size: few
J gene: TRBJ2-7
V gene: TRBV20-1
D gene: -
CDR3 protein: CSARGDRRYEQYF
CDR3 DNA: TGCAGTGCGCGAGGGGACCGTCGCTACGAGCAGTACTTC

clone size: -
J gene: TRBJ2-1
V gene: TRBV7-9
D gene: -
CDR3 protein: CASSFGSAEQFF
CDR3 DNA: TGTGCCAGCAGCTTCGGTAGCGCTGAGCAGTTCTTC

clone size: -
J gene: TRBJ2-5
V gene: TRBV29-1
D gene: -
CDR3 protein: CSVVLSRETQYF
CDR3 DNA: TGCAGCGTAGTCCTGAGCCGGGAGACCCAGTACTTC

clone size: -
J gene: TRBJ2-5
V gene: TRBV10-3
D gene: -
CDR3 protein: CAISSLAGTGPNQEAQYF
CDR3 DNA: TGTGCCATCAGCTCCTTAGCGGGGACAGGGCCGAACCAAGAGGCCCAGTACTTC

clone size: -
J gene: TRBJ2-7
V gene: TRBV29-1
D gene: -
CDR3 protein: CSASGEGYEQYF
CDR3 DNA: TGCAGCGCCTCGGGAGAGGGATACGAGCAGTACTTC

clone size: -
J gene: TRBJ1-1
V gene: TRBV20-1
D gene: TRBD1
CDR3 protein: CSARLLQGGGTEAFF
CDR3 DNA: TGCAGTGCTCGCCTTTTACAGGGGGGTGGCACTGAAGCTTTCTTT

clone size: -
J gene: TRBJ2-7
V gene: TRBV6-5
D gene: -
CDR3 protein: CASGETYEQYF
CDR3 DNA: TGTGCCAGCGGAGAAACCTACGAGCAGTACTTC

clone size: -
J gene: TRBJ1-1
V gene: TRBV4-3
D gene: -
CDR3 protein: CASSQERSMNTEAFF
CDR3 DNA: TGCGCCAGCAGCCAAGAGAGGTCCATGAACACTGAAGCTTTCTTT

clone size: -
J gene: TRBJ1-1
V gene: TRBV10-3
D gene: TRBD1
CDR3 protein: CAIRGDRLNTEAFF
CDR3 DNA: TGTGCCATCAGGGGGGACAGATTGAACACTGAAGCTTTCTTT

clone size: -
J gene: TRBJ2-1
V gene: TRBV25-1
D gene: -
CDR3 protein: CASSDPGAGTYNEQFF
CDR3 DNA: TGTGCCAGCAGTGACCCAGGGGCAGGTACCTACAATGAGCAGTTCTTC

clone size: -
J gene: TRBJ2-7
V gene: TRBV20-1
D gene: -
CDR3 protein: CSARVVRTYEQYF
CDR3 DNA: TGCAGTGCTAGAGTTGTCAGAACCTACGAGCAGTACTTC

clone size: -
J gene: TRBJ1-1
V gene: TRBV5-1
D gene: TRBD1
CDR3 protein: CASRADRAGMGTEAFF
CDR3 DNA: TGCGCCAGCAGAGCTGACAGGGCGGGGATGGGCACTGAAGCTTTCTTT

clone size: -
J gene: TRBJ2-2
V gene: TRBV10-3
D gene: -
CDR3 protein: CAISEEGGTGELFF
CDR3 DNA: TGTGCCATCAGTGAAGAAGGGGGAACCGGGGAGCTGTTTTTT

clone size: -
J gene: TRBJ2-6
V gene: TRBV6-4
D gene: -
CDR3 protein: CASSPDGGLGANVLTF
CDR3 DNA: TGTGCCAGCAGTCCGGATGGGGGGCTGGGGGCCAACGTCCTGACTTTC

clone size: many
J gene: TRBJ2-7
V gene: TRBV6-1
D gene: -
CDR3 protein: CASSALGASYEQYF
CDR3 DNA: TGTGCCAGCAGTGCCCTAGGTGCCTCCTACGAGCAGTACTTC

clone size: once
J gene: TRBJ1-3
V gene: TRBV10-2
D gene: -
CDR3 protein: CASSESGGNTIYF
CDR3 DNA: TGCGCCAGCAGTGAGTCAGGGGGAAACACCATATATTTT

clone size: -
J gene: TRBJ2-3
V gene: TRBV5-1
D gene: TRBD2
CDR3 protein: CASTFLAGEDTQYF
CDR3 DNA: TGCGCCAGCACCTTTTTAGCGGGAGAAGATACGCAGTATTTT

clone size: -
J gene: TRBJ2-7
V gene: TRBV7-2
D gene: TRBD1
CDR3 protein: CASSQVRLGQGPSYEQYF
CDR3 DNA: TGTGCCAGCAGCCAAGTCCGCCTCGGACAGGGACCCTCCTACGAGCAGTATTTC

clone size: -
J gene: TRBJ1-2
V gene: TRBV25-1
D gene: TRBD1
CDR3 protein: CASSTGDLNYGYTF
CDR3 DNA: TGTGCCAGCAGTACAGGGGACCTTAACTATGGCTACACCTTC

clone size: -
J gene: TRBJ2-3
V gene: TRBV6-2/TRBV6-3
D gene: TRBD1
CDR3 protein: CASSYYPLTGGADTQYF
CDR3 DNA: TGTGCCAGCAGTTACTACCCCTTGACAGGGGGCGCAGATACGCAGTATTTT

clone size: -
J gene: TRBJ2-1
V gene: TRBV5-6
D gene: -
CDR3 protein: CASSLGRTLSYNEQFF
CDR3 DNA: TGTGCCAGCAGCTTGGGTAGGACACTGTCCTACAATGAGCAGTTCTTC

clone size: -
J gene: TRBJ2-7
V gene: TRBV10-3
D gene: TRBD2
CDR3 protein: CATLAGGSYEQYF
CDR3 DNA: TGTGCCACCTTAGCGGGAGGGTCCTACGAGCAGTACTTC

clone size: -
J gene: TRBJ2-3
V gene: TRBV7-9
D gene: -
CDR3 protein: CASSSDTGTQYF
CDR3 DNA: TGTGCCAGCAGCTCCGACACGGGTACGCAGTATTTT

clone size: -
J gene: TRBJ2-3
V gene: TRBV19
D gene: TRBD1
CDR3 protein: CASSSPYRGQGKSADTQYF
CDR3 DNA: TGTGCCAGTAGCTCCCCTTATCGAGGACAGGGGAAGTCGGCAGATACGCAGTATTTT

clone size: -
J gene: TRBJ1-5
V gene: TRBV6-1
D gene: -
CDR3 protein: CASSEYPGEGNQPQHF
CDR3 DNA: TGTGCCAGCAGTGAATACCCAGGGGAGGGAAATCAGCCCCAGCATTTT

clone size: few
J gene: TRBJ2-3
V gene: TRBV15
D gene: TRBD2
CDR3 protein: CATSRGTSGTDTQYF
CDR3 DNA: TGTGCCACCAGCAGAGGGACTAGCGGGACAGATACGCAGTATTTT

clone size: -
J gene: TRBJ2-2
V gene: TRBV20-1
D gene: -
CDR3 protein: CSARDLLADTGELFF
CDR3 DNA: TGCAGTGCTAGAGATCTACTAGCTGACACCGGGGAGCTGTTTTTT

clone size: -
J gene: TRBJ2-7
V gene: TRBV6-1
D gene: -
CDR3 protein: CASSYSWGTYIYEQYF
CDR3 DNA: TGTGCCAGCAGTTACTCGTGGGGGACCTACATATACGAGCAGTACTTC

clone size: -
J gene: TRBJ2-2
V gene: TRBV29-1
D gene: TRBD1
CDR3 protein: CSVWDRSNTGELFF
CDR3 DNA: TGCAGCGTTTGGGACAGGTCGAACACCGGGGAGCTGTTTTTT

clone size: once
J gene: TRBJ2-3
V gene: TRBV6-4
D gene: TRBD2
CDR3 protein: CASSVLAGGADTQYF
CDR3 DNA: TGTGCCAGCAGTGTTCTAGCGGGGGGGGCAGATACGCAGTATTTT

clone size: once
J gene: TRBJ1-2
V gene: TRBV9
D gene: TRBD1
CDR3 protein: CASSSPLGVGTDYGYTF
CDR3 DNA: TGTGCCAGCAGCTCCCCTTTGGGCGTGGGGACAGACTATGGCTACACCTTC

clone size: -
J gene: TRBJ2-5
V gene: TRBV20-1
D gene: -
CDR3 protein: CSARRLSMETQYF
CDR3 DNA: TGCAGTGCTAGGAGGCTCTCCATGGAGACCCAGTACTTC